Each of the 16 T cell receptor beta chains below was sequenced from the same sample in a study of T cell responses to AZD1222 COVID-19 vaccine. Repertoires were generated with immunoSEQ multiplex PCR, while TCRdb's copy carries only in-frame clones and drops some. The sample carries approximately 120,000 clones, 88% recorded once. The sequences come from peripheral blood, collected on day 0 of AZD1222 vaccination. These receptor sequences come from an adult in good health.

The rearrangement joins TRBV6-2 or TRBV6-3 to TRBJ2-5; tentative D call: TRBD1 (5 bases). The germline V and J ends were trimmed by 5 bases and 5 bases, with 12 bases remaining between them. CDR1 is MNHEY, CDR2 SVGEGT, per germline. This CDR3 has 13 residues. The CDR3: CASSVLGVETQYF. The CDR3 region has the DNA TGTGCCAGCAGTGTCCTAGGGGTGGAGACCCAGTACTTC.

The chain employs TRBV25-1 and TRBJ2-5; no firm D call. The ends were cut back, 1 base at V and 5 bases at J, with 17 bases in the middle. Germline V gene data show CDR1 as MGHDK and CDR2 as SYGVNS. The CDR3 extends over 16 amino acids. Here the CDR3 reads CASSESVGLITETQYF. The CDR3 DNA sequence: TGTGCCAGCAGTGAATCGGTAGGGCTCATAACTGAGACCCAGTACTTC. Full variable domain (outside the CDR3, taken from reference TRBV25-1 and TRBJ2-5): EADIYQTPRYLVIGTGKKITLECSQTMGHDKMYWYQQDPGMELHLIHYSYGVNSTEKGDLSSESTVSRIRTEHFPLTLESARPSHTSQYLCASSESVGLITETQYFGPGTRLLVL.

J is TRBJ1-1 and V is TRBV9; unclear D gene. The germline CDR1 and CDR2 sequences are SGDLS and YYNGEE. The CDR3 contains 13 residues. Trimming took off 3 bases at V and 1 base at J, with 7 bases between the two ends. The CDR3 loop is CASSAWGNTEAFF. CDR3 bases: TGTGCCAGCAGCGCTTGGGGGAACACTGAAGCTTTCTTT.

This sequence joins TRBV28 and TRBJ2-7; D remains unclear. Trimming left V 3 bases short and J 4 bases short, with 16 bases between. This CDR3 spans 15 amino acids. Germline V lookup: CDR1 MDHEN, CDR2 SYDVKM. The CDR3 protein is CASSFLRLGLYEQYF. The CDR3, as DNA: TGTGCCAGCAGTTTTCTTAGGCTAGGGCTATACGAGCAGTACTTC.

The rearrangement joins TRBV19 to TRBJ2-1; D perhaps matches TRBD2 (6 bases). In germline, CDR1 is LNHDA, CDR2 SQIVND (reference sequence). Trimming left V 9 bases short and J 9 bases short, with 12 bases between. This CDR3 has 11 residues. The CDR3 DNA reads as TGTGCCAGCACGGGGGACTTTGAGCAGTTCTTC. Its translation is CASTGDFEQFF. The variable domain in full, completed from reference TRBV19 and TRBJ2-1, reads DGGITQSPKYLFRKEGQNVTLSCEQNLNHDAMYWYRQDPGQGLRLIYYSQIVNDFQKGDIAEGYSVSREKKESFPLTVTSAQKNPTAFYLCASTGDFEQFFGPGTRLTVL.

This clone was seen more than once but under ten times. The rearrangement joins TRBV9 to TRBJ2-7, with no clear D. Per the germline V gene, CDR1 is SGDLS and CDR2 is YYNGEE. This CDR3 comprises 13 residues. The V gene lost 4 bases and the J gene lost 5 bases, with 13 bases spanning the gap. The CDR3 region is CASSPPLDDEQYF. For the CDR3, the DNA is TGTGCCAGCAGCCCCCCCCTAGATGACGAGCAGTACTTC. Combining the CDR3 with reference TRBV9 and TRBJ2-7 gives the whole variable domain DSGVTQTPKHLITATGQRVTLRCSPRSGDLSVYWYQQSLDQGLQFLIQYYNGEERAKGNILERFSAQQFPDLHSELNLSSLELGDSALYFCASSPPLDDEQYFGPGTRLTVT.

The chain is built from TRBV10-3 and TRBJ2-5, with 9 bases lining up with TRBD1. The CDR3 covers 15 residues. The germline gives CDR1 ENHRY, CDR2 SYGVKD. V gave up 0 bases and J gave up 2 bases; unmatched junction bases: 1. The CDR3 protein is CAISESGQGQETQYF. The CDR3 DNA is TGTGCCATCAGTGAGTCAGGACAGGGGCAAGAGACCCAGTACTTC.

This clone was counted a few times. The CDR3 protein is CASSPPSANTIYF. The DNA of the CDR3 is TGTGCCAGCTCTCCCCCCTCAGCCAACACCATATATTTT. This rearrangement joins TRBV18 to TRBJ1-3; D gene unclear. CDR1 is KGHSH and CDR2 is LQKENI in the germline V gene. The V end lost 6 bases, the J end lost 7 bases, and 13 bases lay between the germline ends. The CDR3 is made up of 13 amino acids.

The chain combines TRBV28 with TRBJ2-1; 12 positions match TRBD2. CDR1 and CDR2 (germline): MDHEN, SYDVKM. Trimming at V came to 5 bases and at J to 7 bases, leaving 6 bases not matched to a gene. This CDR3 region has 15 residues. Here the CDR3 DNA reads TGTGCCAGCAGTGTACTAGCGGGGGGTCGTAATGAGCAGTTCTTC. Its protein product is CASSVLAGGRNEQFF. Drawing the rest from reference TRBV28 and TRBJ2-1, the complete variable domain is DVKVTQSSRYLVKRTGEKVFLECVQDMDHENMFWYRQDPGLGLRLIYFSYDVKMKEKGDIPEGYSVSREKKERFSLILESASTNQTSMYLCASSVLAGGRNEQFFGPGTRLTVL.

This clone was counted a single time. This chain uses TRBV13 with TRBJ1-6; 8 nucleotides agree with TRBD1. The junction had 4 bases not matched to a gene; V was cut back by 2 bases and J by 7 bases. The CDR3 spans 15 residues. Per the germline V gene, CDR1 is PRHDT and CDR2 is FYEKMQ (reference sequence). The CDR3 nucleotides read TGTGCCAGCAGCTTAACGAGACAGGGGAATTCACCCCTCCACTTT. Translating gives CASSLTRQGNSPLHF.

The J gene is TRBJ1-1, the V gene TRBV27; weak D call: TRBD1 (6 bases). Germline lookup yields CDR1 MNHEY and CDR2 SMNVEV (reference sequence). This CDR3 has 11 amino acids. Trimming stripped 8 bases from V and 10 bases from J, with 14 bases between. The CDR3 here is CASVLGGLAFF. CDR3 DNA: TGTGCCAGCGTACTGGGGGGGCTAGCTTTCTTT.

The chain joins TRBV6-2 or TRBV6-3 to TRBJ2-1; 9 positions agree with TRBD1. This CDR3 spans 15 amino acids. The trim removed 5 bases at V and 3 bases at J, leaving 5 bases unmatched. Looked up from germline, CDR1 is MNHEY and CDR2 is SVGEGT. The CDR3 spells CASSPGQGDYNEQFF. The CDR3 nucleotides are TGTGCCAGCAGTCCGGGACAGGGTGACTACAATGAGCAGTTCTTC.

The chain combines TRBV4-3 with TRBJ2-7, with a tentative D call TRBD1 (6 bases). V was trimmed by 0 bases and J by 2 bases, leaving 8 bases between them. In germline, CDR1 is LGHNA, CDR2 YSLEER. There are 14 residues in the CDR3. The chain's CDR3 is CASSQERGTYEQYF. The CDR3 region has the DNA TGCGCCAGCAGCCAAGAAAGGGGGACCTACGAGCAGTACTTC.

The CDR3 sequence is CASSEGQGKLFF. CDR3 coding DNA: TGCGCCAGCAGCGAAGGGCAGGGGAAACTGTTTTTT. The chain links TRBV10-1 to TRBJ1-4, with D maybe TRBD1 (6 bases). The CDR3 is made up of 12 amino acids. Germline CDR1 reads WNHNN; CDR2 reads SYGVQD (reference sequence). The V end was cut by 6 bases, the J end by 11 bases, with 13 bases between.

The chain links TRBV6-2 or TRBV6-3 to TRBJ2-1; 10 positions agree with TRBD2. Per the germline V gene, CDR1 is MNHEY and CDR2 is SVGEGT. The CDR3 is 13 residues long. With 5 bases clipped from V and 10 bases from J, the junction kept 5 bases outside the gene matches. The CDR3 nucleotides read TGTGCCAGCAGTACTGGGACTAGCGCGGAGCAGTTCTTC. This translates into CASSTGTSAEQFF.

This sequence joins TRBV28 and TRBJ2-7, with 7 bases that match TRBD2. Trimming cost V 6 bases and J 2 bases; bases outside gene matches: 7. The CDR3 is 14 residues long. Per the germline V gene, CDR1 is MDHEN and CDR2 is SYDVKM. Here the CDR3 DNA reads TGTGCCAGCAGATTAGCGGGTGGTGCCTACGAGCAGTACTTC. It codes for CASRLAGGAYEQYF.